Listed below are T cell receptor beta chains from one sample, sequenced in a study of blood T cell repertoires in COVID-19. The assay was immunoSEQ multiplex PCR, and TCRdb's table has in-frame clones only and misses some. Among about 15,000 clones listed, 75% were seen once. The sample comprised peripheral blood. These receptors were collected from a man in his sixties with acute or convalescent COVID-19. Each CDR3 is given with its conserved first and last residue.

CDR3 length: 15
V gene: TRBV9
J gene: TRBJ2-2
CDR3 protein: CASSVGLEFHGELFF

CDR3 length: 13
V gene: TRBV15
J gene: TRBJ1-2
CDR3 protein: CATSTGRGTDYTF

CDR3 length: 18
V gene: TRBV30
J gene: TRBJ2-3
CDR3 protein: CAWGPPGLAGGHADTQYF

CDR3 length: 15
V gene: TRBV7-8
J gene: TRBJ1-3
CDR3 protein: CASSLAGTSGNTIYF

CDR3 length: 15
V gene: TRBV11-1
J gene: TRBJ2-2
CDR3 protein: CASSKGQPATGELFF

CDR3 length: 17
V gene: TRBV19
J gene: TRBJ1-5
CDR3 protein: CASSQRTGRGPNQPQHF

CDR3 length: 13
V gene: TRBV29-1
J gene: TRBJ1-1
CDR3 protein: CSVEGQGASEAFF

CDR3 length: 16
V gene: TRBV15
J gene: TRBJ2-7
CDR3 protein: CATSRDRTALSYEQYF

CDR3 length: 12
V gene: TRBV3-1/TRBV3-2
J gene: TRBJ1-2
CDR3 protein: CASSQDPGGYTF

CDR3 length: 14
V gene: TRBV7-2
J gene: TRBJ1-5
CDR3 protein: CASNPSGGLQPQHF

CDR3 length: 12
V gene: TRBV6-6
J gene: TRBJ2-7
CDR3 protein: CASTGQSYEQYF

CDR3 length: 15
V gene: TRBV4-3
J gene: TRBJ2-2
CDR3 protein: CASSQAWVRAGELFF

CDR3 length: 12
V gene: TRBV15
J gene: TRBJ1-2
CDR3 protein: CATRTGKYGYTF

CDR3 length: 18
V gene: TRBV4-3
J gene: TRBJ1-4
CDR3 protein: CASSQDWDSAATNEKLFF

CDR3 length: 15
V gene: TRBV2
J gene: TRBJ2-7
CDR3 protein: CASTPWAGGPYEQYF

CDR3 length: 16
V gene: TRBV5-1
J gene: TRBJ1-3
CDR3 protein: CASSLDGSRSGNTIYF

CDR3 length: 14
V gene: TRBV27
J gene: TRBJ1-2
CDR3 protein: CASSPGTGPYGYTF

CDR3 length: 16
V gene: TRBV6-2/TRBV6-3
J gene: TRBJ2-7
CDR3 protein: CASSLPGTGKFYEQYF

CDR3 length: 15
V gene: TRBV5-1
J gene: TRBJ2-2
CDR3 protein: CASSLDRVDTGELFF

CDR3 length: 15
V gene: TRBV19
J gene: TRBJ1-6
CDR3 protein: CASSIDQGWNSPLHF

CDR3 length: 15
V gene: TRBV7-2
J gene: TRBJ2-3
CDR3 protein: CASSITGASTDTQYF

CDR3 length: 15
V gene: TRBV27
J gene: TRBJ2-3
CDR3 protein: CASSFVILARDTQYF

CDR3 length: 11
V gene: TRBV6-2/TRBV6-3
J gene: TRBJ2-7
CDR3 protein: CASSKANEQYF

CDR3 length: 15
V gene: TRBV18
J gene: TRBJ1-1
CDR3 protein: CASSSPQGANTEAFF

CDR3 length: 15
V gene: TRBV5-6
J gene: TRBJ1-5
CDR3 protein: CASSWGLDLNQPQHF

CDR3 length: 13
V gene: TRBV7-9
J gene: TRBJ2-7
CDR3 protein: CASSLGASYEQYF

CDR3 length: 16
V gene: TRBV4-3
J gene: TRBJ2-1
CDR3 protein: CASSQDISGPYNEQFF

CDR3 length: 15
V gene: TRBV5-6
J gene: TRBJ1-5
CDR3 protein: CASSLVGEEEQPQHF

CDR3 length: 15
V gene: TRBV5-6
J gene: TRBJ2-7
CDR3 protein: CASSLERGSSYEQYF

CDR3 length: 17
V gene: TRBV27
J gene: TRBJ2-2
CDR3 protein: CASSPRTSGEGTGELFF

CDR3 length: 14
V gene: TRBV5-1
J gene: TRBJ2-3
CDR3 protein: CASSPGQGTDTQYF

CDR3 length: 12
V gene: TRBV19
J gene: TRBJ1-2
CDR3 protein: CASSISVYGYTF

CDR3 length: 17
V gene: TRBV9
J gene: TRBJ2-1
CDR3 protein: CASSDQTSGGAYNEQFF

CDR3 length: 14
V gene: TRBV7-9
J gene: TRBJ2-3
CDR3 protein: CASSLTRNTDTQYF